This T cell receptor beta chain was observed in a study of CD4+ T cells in melanoma. Whole-study results and caveats: A reported correlation linked neoantigen-specific CD4+ T cells to CD8+, macrophage and B cell function. In melanoma, neoantigen-specific CD4+ T cells reportedly differed in differentiation state.

A note on this clone: The antigen remains unidentified.

The germline V gene has CDR1 SGHTA and CDR2 FQGNSA. CDR3 length equals 13 residues. The V segment lost 6 bases and the J segment 2 bases; nucleotides outside the gene matches: 4. Only in-frame clones appear in the TCRdb table, and some are missing; sequencing was by immunoSEQ multiplex PCR. The table lists 50,000 to 60,000 clones, about 70% of them singletons. J is TRBJ2-7 and V is TRBV7-2; 7 bases match TRBD1. Sequencing was performed on tumor tissue. This clonotype originated in a human donor with melanoma. This CDR3 is CASRRTGAYEQYF. The DNA of the CDR3 is TGTGCCAGCAGACGAACAGGGGCCTACGAGCAGTACTTC. The entire variable domain, with the rest obtained from reference TRBV7-2 and TRBJ2-7, is as follows: GAGVSQSPSNKVTEKGKDVELRCDPISGHTALYWYRQSLGQGLEFLIYFQGNSAPDKSGLPSDRFSAERTGGSVSTLTIQRTQQEDSAVYLCASRRTGAYEQYFGPGTRLTVT.